This TCR beta chain came from a study of CD8 T cells in ankylosing spondylitis (dated by TCRdb to 2017 to 2019). Study-wide context: To find TCR variants linked to disease, the study profiled T cell receptor beta repertoires in ankylosing spondylitis patients and healthy donors. The full study cohort comprised about 24 ankylosing spondylitis patients and around 100 healthy donors. Peripheral blood was sampled, and synovial fluid was also collected from ankylosing spondylitis patients. Study-wide conclusions, independent of this receptor: Blood from ankylosing spondylitis patients appeared to be characterized by a TCR beta motif made up of under ten highly homologous amino acid variants. Some of the motif variants had been reported before in the synovial fluid and blood of reactive arthritis patients, a finding that suggests common disease-initiation mechanisms. The disease-linked clones were reported as significantly enriched in matched synovial fluid samples from ankylosing spondylitis patients. A CD8+ phenotype was shown by the disease-linked clones, which were found at relatively low frequencies in peripheral blood.

For CDR1 and CDR2, the germline V gene (reference sequence) lists LGHDT and YNNKEL. Its CDR3 holds 16 amino acids, cysteine through phenylalanine. This entry keeps only the CDR3 DNA: 48 bases, framed from base 1. The V and J ends are trimmed by 2 bases and 2 bases, leaving 13 bases between them. This clonotype has a handful of counts. The antigen it binds to is not known. The sample holds no much larger clone one base away, and base qualities are not on file. The sample was run on an Illumina HiSeq 2500. TCR beta libraries were prepared by quantitative 5'-RACE with molecular barcodes. The authors processed their data as follows. A new computational method, built on a probabilistic model of VDJ rearrangement, was used to identify disease-linked TCR variants. TCRdb applied fastp at Q25 and MiXCR to the public reads, then kept only in-frame beta chains. Entries are consolidated by CDR3 protein sequence, retaining the most common genes and DNA. These V and J calls derive from TCRdb rather than the authors' analysis. Counted in this sample were 220,000 or so distinct CDR3 sequences; 15% to 20% of them appeared once. The ten top clones hold approximately 40% of the sample.

Source material: blood, either unsorted or a sorted T cell fraction (not recorded which). The receptor's source is a male donor with ankylosing spondylitis. In this chain, TRBV3-1 is recombined with TRBJ2-1; TRBD1 is perhaps the D gene, given 6 matching bases. The CDR3 here reads CASSQSKRTAYNEQFF. The nucleotides are TGTGCCAGCAGCCAATCAAAACGGACAGCCTACAATGAGCAGTTCTTC.